What follows is one TCR beta chain and its context. This receptor's antigen is unknown. No much larger clone is present one base from it, and per-base qualities are unavailable. CDR3 length: 13 amino acids, cysteine to phenylalanine. Of the read, only the CDR3 DNA is kept; its 39 bases are in frame from base 1. Sequences LNHDA (CDR1) and SQIVND (CDR2) are obtained from the germline V gene (reference sequence). A distance of 9 bases separates the germline ends of V and J, which lose 8 bases and 1 base respectively. For deep sequencing, PBMC libraries mostly used about 490 ng of input genomic DNA, with six replicates for each sample. The immunoSEQ hsTCRbeta kit was used to prepare TCRbeta libraries, following the manufacturer's instructions. The finished libraries were brought together in one pool at approximately 3 nM, which was then read using an Illumina NovaSeq 6000 S4 flow cell. Per the source publication's procedure: The immunoSEQ Analyzer handled quality control and preprocessing of the raw data. The analysis was restricted to productive rearrangements, with each unique CDR3 amino acid sequence defining a clonotype. Using the R package tcR, the researchers computed the Gini-Simpson index as their estimate of repertoire clonality. Gini indices were compared with Student's t test, and associations with tumor size change were assessed by Pearson correlation. What TCRdb holds here is the immuneACCESS table cut down to in-frame rearrangements. Part of the clones is not present; checked against another copy, under half of the missing clones reflect an unresolved V gene, and the others are unexplained. Clone size and the V and J calls come from that table; the DNA yielded D and trimming. In all, the sample holds around 12,000 clones, and roughly three fifths of those were seen once. 2% to 3% of the sample comes from the top ten.

This sample was taken from a study of neoadjuvant anti-PD-1 for oral cavity cancer (dated by TCRdb to about 2021). For the wider study: Three to four biweekly doses of nivolumab at 3 mg/kg were mostly administered to patients before curative-intent surgical resection. The parent correlative cohort included around twelve patients, with an approximately 30% response rate. Under RECIST 1.1, a patient counted as a responder if showing complete response, partial response or stable disease, and as a non-responder if showing progression. Patients who did not progress were given a fourth nivolumab dose at about day 43 and had definitive surgical resection on days 50-56.

Results the study describes overall, beyond this receptor: Only a few patients per response group were included in the TCR analyses, and the authors called for validation in larger cohorts. After neoadjuvant nivolumab, non-responders showed significantly higher T cell clonality (Gini index) in PBMCs than responders did. Higher pretreatment blood Treg/Th17 ratios correlated with higher pretreatment blood TCRbeta clonality and lower post-treatment tumor TCRbeta clonality.

The sample's time point label is to be understood as: before neoadjuvant nivolumab. The patients had newly diagnosed stage II-IVA oral cavity squamous cell carcinoma and had not received any prior systemic or radiation treatment. The cohort consisted of patients with HPV-negative, locally advanced oral cavity squamous cell carcinoma. No culture maintenance or expansion was done, as the peripheral blood mononuclear cells went straight to analysis. Samples came from a longitudinal correlative study of a single-arm phase II trial of neoadjuvant nivolumab in oral cavity squamous cell carcinoma. Subject-matched pre- and post-treatment PBMCs and tumors from three responders and three non-responders underwent genomic DNA-based TCRbeta sequencing. Peripheral blood mononuclear cells were collected before nivolumab treatment and again after treatment, at the time of surgery. Genomic DNA was isolated from PBMCs using the Maxwell RSC DNA from Cells kit.

This receptor was obtained from a person between 40 and 85 years old with oral cavity squamous cell carcinoma. The chain links TRBV19 with TRBJ1-3, and perhaps TRBD1 as D gene, on 5 matching bases. This sample comprised PBMCs, obtained before nivolumab (anti-PD-1) treatment. CDR3 protein: CASRQGSGNTIYF. Here is the DNA: TGTGCCAGTCGCCAGGGTTCTGGAAACACCATATATTTT. The CDR3 plus the reference TRBV19 and TRBJ1-3 genes for the other parts give the full variable domain: DGGITQSPKYLFRKEGQNVTLSCEQNLNHDAMYWYRQDPGQGLRLIYYSQIVNDFQKGDIAEGYSVSREKKESFPLTVTSAQKNPTAFYLCASRQGSGNTIYFGEGSWLTVV.